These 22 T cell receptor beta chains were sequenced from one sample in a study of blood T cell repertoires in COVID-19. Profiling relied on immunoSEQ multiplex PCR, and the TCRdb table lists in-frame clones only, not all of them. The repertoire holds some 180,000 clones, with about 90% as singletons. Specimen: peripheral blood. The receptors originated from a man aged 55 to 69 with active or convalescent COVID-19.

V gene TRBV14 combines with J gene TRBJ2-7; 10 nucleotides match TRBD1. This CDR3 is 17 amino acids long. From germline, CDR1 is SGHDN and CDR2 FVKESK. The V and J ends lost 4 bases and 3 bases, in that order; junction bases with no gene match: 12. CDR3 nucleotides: TGTGCCAGCAGCCGGACAGGGGGGGGACTATCTATCTACGAGCAGTACTTC. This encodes CASSRTGGGLSIYEQYF.

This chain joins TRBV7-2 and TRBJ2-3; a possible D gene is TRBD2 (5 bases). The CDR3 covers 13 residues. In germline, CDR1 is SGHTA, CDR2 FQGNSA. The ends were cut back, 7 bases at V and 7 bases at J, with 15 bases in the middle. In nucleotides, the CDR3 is TGTGCCAGCACCTCGGGATACAGAAATACGCAGTATTTT. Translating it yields CASTSGYRNTQYF.

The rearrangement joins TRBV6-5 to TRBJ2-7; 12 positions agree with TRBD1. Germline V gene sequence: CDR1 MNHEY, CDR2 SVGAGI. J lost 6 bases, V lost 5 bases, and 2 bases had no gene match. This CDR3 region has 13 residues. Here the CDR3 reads CASSRDRGPEQYF. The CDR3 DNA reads TGTGCCAGCAGTAGGGACAGGGGGCCCGAGCAGTACTTC.

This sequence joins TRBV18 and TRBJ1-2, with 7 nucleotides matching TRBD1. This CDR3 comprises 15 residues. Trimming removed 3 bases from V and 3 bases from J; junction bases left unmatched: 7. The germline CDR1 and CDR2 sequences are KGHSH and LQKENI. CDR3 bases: TGTGCCAGCTCACCCGACAGGGAGGCTCACTATGGCTACACCTTC. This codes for CASSPDREAHYGYTF.

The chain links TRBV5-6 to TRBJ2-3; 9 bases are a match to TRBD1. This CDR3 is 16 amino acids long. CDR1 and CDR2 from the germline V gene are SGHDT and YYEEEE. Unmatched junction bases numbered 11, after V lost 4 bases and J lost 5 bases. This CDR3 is CASSTYWDRVGDTQYF. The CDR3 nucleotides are TGTGCCAGCAGCACTTACTGGGACAGGGTAGGAGATACGCAGTATTTT.

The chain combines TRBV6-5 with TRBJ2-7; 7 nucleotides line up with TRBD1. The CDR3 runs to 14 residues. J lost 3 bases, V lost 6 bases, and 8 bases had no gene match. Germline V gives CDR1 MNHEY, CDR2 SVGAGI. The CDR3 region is CASRAGTEYYEQYF. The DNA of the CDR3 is TGTGCCAGCAGAGCCGGGACAGAGTACTACGAGCAGTACTTC.

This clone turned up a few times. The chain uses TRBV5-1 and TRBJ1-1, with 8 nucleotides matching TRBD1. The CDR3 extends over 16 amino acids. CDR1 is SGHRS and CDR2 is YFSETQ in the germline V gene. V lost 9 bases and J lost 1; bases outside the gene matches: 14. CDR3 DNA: TGCGCCACCGCAACAGGGGGATCCATGACGAACACTGAAGCTTTCTTT. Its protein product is CATATGGSMTNTEAFF.

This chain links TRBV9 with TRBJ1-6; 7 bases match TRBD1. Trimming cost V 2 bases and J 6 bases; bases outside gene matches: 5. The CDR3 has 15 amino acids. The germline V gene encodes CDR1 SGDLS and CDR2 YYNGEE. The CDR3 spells CASSVGTASNSPLHF. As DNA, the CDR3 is TGTGCCAGCAGCGTTGGGACAGCTTCTAATTCACCCCTCCACTTT.

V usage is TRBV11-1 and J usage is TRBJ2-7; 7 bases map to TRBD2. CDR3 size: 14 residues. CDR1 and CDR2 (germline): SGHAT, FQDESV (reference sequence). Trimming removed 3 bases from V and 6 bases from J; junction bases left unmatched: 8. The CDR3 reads CASSLGGTQGEQYF. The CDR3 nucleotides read TGTGCCAGCAGCTTGGGGGGGACGCAGGGCGAGCAGTACTTC. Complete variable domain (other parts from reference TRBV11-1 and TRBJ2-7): EAEVAQSPRYKITEKSQAVAFWCDPISGHATLYWYRQILGQGPELLVQFQDESVVDDSQLPKDRFSAERLKGVDSTLKIQPAELGDSAMYLCASSLGGTQGEQYFGPGTRLTVT.

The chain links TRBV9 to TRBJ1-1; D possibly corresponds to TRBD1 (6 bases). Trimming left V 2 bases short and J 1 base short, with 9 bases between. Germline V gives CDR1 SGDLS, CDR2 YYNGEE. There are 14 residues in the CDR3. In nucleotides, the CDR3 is TGTGCCAGCAGCGTTTTACAGGGGAACACTGAAGCTTTCTTT. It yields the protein CASSVLQGNTEAFF.

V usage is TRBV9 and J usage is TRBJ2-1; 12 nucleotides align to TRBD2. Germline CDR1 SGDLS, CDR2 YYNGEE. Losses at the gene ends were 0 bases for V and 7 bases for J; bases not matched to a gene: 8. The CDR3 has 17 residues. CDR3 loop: CASSVDSSGGARNEQFF. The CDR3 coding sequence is TGTGCCAGCAGCGTAGATTCTAGCGGGGGGGCGCGGAATGAGCAGTTCTTC.

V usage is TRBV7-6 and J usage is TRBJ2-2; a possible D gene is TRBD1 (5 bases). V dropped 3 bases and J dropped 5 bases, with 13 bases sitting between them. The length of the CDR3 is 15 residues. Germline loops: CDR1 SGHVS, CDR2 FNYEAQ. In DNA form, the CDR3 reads TGTGCCAGCAGCTTTCTCCAGGGTGGGACCGGGGAGCTGTTTTTT. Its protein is CASSFLQGGTGELFF.

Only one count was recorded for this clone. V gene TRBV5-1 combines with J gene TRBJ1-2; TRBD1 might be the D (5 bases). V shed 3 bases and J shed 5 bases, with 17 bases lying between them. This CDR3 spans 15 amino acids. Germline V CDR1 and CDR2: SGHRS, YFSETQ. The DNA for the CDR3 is TGCGCCAGCAGCTGGATAGGGGCAGAAGCTTATGGCTACACCTTC. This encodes CASSWIGAEAYGYTF.

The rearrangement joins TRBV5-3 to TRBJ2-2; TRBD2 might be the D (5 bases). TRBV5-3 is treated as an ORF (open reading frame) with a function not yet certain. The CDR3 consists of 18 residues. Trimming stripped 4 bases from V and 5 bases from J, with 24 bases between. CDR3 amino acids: CARSRLVGETRGTGELFF. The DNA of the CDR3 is TGTGCCAGAAGCCGCCTGGTCGGGGAAACGAGAGGGACCGGGGAGCTGTTTTTT.

The CDR3 here is CATSGGGRTDTQYF. In DNA form, the CDR3 reads TGTGCCACCAGTGGAGGCGGTCGCACAGATACGCAGTATTTT. The chain couples TRBV24-1 to TRBJ2-3; D gene uncertain. V was shortened by 5 bases and J by 1 base, with 9 bases between the two germline ends. The CDR3 consists of 14 residues. In germline, CDR1 is KGHDR, CDR2 SFDVKD.

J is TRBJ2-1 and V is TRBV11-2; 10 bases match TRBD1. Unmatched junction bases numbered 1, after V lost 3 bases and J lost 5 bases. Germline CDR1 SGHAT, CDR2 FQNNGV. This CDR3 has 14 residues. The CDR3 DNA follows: TGTGCCAGCAGCTTGGACAGGGGGGACAATGAGCAGTTCTTC. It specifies CASSLDRGDNEQFF.

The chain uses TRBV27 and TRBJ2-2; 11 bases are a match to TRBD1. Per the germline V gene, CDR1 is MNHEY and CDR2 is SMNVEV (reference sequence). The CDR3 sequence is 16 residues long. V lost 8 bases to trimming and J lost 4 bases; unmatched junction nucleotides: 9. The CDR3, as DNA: TGTGCCAGCTCCCTAGGACAGGGGGCGAGCACCGGGGAGCTGTTTTTT. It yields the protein CASSLGQGASTGELFF.

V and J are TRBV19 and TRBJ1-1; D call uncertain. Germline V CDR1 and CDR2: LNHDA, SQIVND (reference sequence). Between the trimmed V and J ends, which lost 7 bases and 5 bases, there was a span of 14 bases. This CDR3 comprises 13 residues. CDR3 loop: CASTDTGRTEAFF. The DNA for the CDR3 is TGTGCCAGTACCGATACGGGGAGGACTGAAGCTTTCTTT.

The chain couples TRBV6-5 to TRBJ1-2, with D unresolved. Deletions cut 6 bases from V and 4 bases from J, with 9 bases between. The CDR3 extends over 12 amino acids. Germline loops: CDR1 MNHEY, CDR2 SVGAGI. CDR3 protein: CASSSPSYGYTF. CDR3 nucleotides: TGTGCCAGCAGCTCCCCTTCCTATGGCTACACCTTC.

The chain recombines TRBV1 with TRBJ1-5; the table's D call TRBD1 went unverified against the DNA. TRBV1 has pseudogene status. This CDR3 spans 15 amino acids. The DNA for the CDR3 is TGCACCAGCAGCCTAACCCGGGACAGACCCCAGCCCCAGCATTTT. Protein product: CTSSLTRDRPQPQHF.

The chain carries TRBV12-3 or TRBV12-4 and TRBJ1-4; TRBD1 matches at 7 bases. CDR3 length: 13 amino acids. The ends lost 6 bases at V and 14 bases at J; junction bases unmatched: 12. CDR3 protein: CASSKQGFSFLFF. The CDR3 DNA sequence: TGTGCCAGCAGCAAACAGGGGTTTTCTTTCCTGTTTTTT.

CDR3: CASSQEEGALSQPQHF. CDR3 sequence (DNA): TGCGCCAGCAGCCAAGAGGAGGGGGCGCTTTCTCAGCCCCAGCATTTT. This chain uses TRBV4-1 with TRBJ1-5, with 7 bases identical to TRBD1. Losses at the gene ends were 0 bases for V and 6 bases for J; bases not matched to a gene: 8. CDR3 length equals 16 residues. Germline loops: CDR1 MGHRA, CDR2 YSYEKL.